This record concerns one T cell receptor beta chain sequence. Its cognate antigen is unknown. The entry originates in a study of T cells in women clearing cervical HPV infection. Study background: Blood came at first lesion visit for cases, post-clearance for controls. Cases' blood sampling followed lesion detection by median about 150 days (90 to 200).

General study points: CIN3+ cases had significantly higher TCR richness than controls; evenness did not differ.

Clones were read by immunoSEQ multiplex PCR, and TCRdb kept only the in-frame ones, dropping some. This sample contains tens of thousands of clones. The TCR originated in a woman between 18 and 70 years old with a cervical HPV16 infection that either progressed to CIN3+ or cleared (not recorded which). The material sequenced was blood buffy coat.

CDR3 bases read: TGTGCCAGTACCCACAGGGGGCCGAGCGGGGAG. It yields the protein CASTHRGPSGE. The CDR3 in full is CASTHRGPSGELFF. This chain joins TRBV19 and TRBJ2-2, with TRBD1 matching 9 bases. The sequence runs out 3 residues before the end of the CDR3; the remainder is reconstructed from the germline J gene. The CDR3 runs 14 residues. The germline V gene has CDR1 LNHDA and CDR2 SQIVND (reference sequence). Unmatched junction bases numbered 7, after V lost 7 bases and J lost 7 bases.